Described below is a single T cell receptor (beta chain) sequence and its context. Its target is unknown. The same CDR3 can be traced to other DNA sequences in this sample. PCR used 60 Vbeta primers and 13 Jbeta primers. Libraries were prepared by immunoSEQ multiplex PCR; TCRdb keeps only in-frame clonotypes and omits some of them. This sample has around 99,000 clones, with around 77% found just once. These data come from a study of cytomegalovirus exposure and HLA in healthy donors. The study's findings and limits: An observed cluster of highly shared sequence variants was recorded as a likely sequencing artifact. TCR beta chain V- and J-gene trimming was linked, in a later analysis, to a missense variant in DCLRE1C.

Sample: PBMCs. The source is a man younger than 35 in good health and CMV-seronegative.

CDR3 in amino acids: CASSQEGRGNTEAFF. The CDR3 coding sequence is TGCGCCAGCAGCCAAGAGGGTCGAGGAAACACTGAAGCTTTCTTT. The V gene is TRBV4-3, the J gene TRBJ1-1; D remains unclear. The V end lost 0 bases, the J end lost 2 bases, and 10 bases lay between the germline ends. CDR1 is LGHNA, CDR2 YSLEER, per germline. The CDR3 covers 15 residues.